Presented here are 3 T cell receptor beta chains from one specimen sequenced in a study of vaccination and CD4 T cells after COVID-19. Their recognized antigens are unknown. Cultured CD4+ T cell DNA underwent sequencing with the Oncomine TCR Beta short-read assay. From the PCR reads, TCRdb called clonotypes with MiXCR, one entry per CDR3 protein. This sample yields some 18,000 distinct CDR3 sequences, of which 40% to 50% are seen a single time; more than 7% belongs to the top ten. The sample's treatment: approximately nine-day PBMC culture with coronavirus spike peptide pools or control peptides (ViraFEST assay). Sequenced material: CD4+ T cells from blood, cultured in vitro, taken after SARS-CoV-2 vaccination. These receptors all come from a human donor who had recovered from COVID-19.

This clonotype was seen only a few times. The CDR3 is CASSSTRVGMYQETQYF. For the CDR3, the DNA is TGTGCCAGCAGCTCCACACGGGTCGGGATGTACCAAGAGACCCAGTACTTC. The chain is built from TRBV11-1 and TRBJ2-5, with D maybe TRBD2 (5 bases). Germline V CDR1 and CDR2: SGHAT, FQDESV (reference sequence). Trimming removed 4 bases from V and 0 bases from J, with 18 bases in between. The CDR3 covers 17 residues.

Only a few counts were recorded for this clonotype. The chain combines TRBV6-2 or TRBV6-3 with TRBJ1-2; 7 bases match TRBD1. Germline CDR1 reads MNHEY; CDR2 reads SVGEGT. The junction had 11 bases not matched to a gene; V was cut back by 6 bases and J by 4 bases. The CDR3 consists of 15 residues. CDR3 in amino acids: CASRAAGTDFYGYTF. The CDR3 DNA sequence: TGTGCCAGCAGGGCGGCCGGGACAGACTTCTATGGCTACACCTTC.

The CDR3 DNA reads TGTGCCAGCAGCTTACAGGGAGGAGAGACCCAGTACTTC. Encoded protein: CASSLQGGETQYF. The V and J genes are TRBV5-4 and TRBJ2-5, with D perhaps being TRBD1 or TRBD2 (6 bases each). V was clipped by 2 bases and J by 4 bases, with 9 bases between them. CDR1 and CDR2 (germline): SGHNT, YYREEE (reference sequence). CDR3 length: 13 amino acids.